One sample yielded the 9 T cell receptor beta chains listed below, sequenced in a study of CD8 T cells in Susac syndrome (dated by TCRdb to about 2019). The library was built by means of the immunoSEQ multiplex PCR assay. RNA was extracted using the RNeasy kit, and roughly 0.45 to 1 microgram was reverse transcribed with random hexamers. TCRdb's own reprocessing of the public reads used fastp at Q25 and MiXCR and kept productive beta chains. Every CDR3 protein is listed once, alongside the most common genes and DNA of its rows. Recorded for this sample are 150,000 to 190,000 distinct CDR3 sequences; over 85% of them occurred a single time. Clones ranked in the top ten supply 0.2% to 0.25% of the sample. Input material: CD8+ T cells from PBMCs. The source of these receptors is a human donor with multiple sclerosis.

This chain links TRBV29-1 with TRBJ2-7; 9 bases fit TRBD2. After removal of 4 bases from V and 1 base from J, the junction contained 5 bases not matched to a gene. This CDR3 has 14 residues. Germline lookup yields CDR1 SQVTM and CDR2 ANQGSEA. CDR3 DNA: TGCAGCGTTGGGACTAGCGTTCCGTCCTACGAGCAGTACTTC. Encoded protein: CSVGTSVPSYEQYF.

The chain joins TRBV13 to TRBJ1-4, with a possible D match to TRBD1 (5 bases). V was trimmed by 5 bases and J by 11 bases, leaving 21 bases between them. Germline CDR1 PRHDT, CDR2 FYEKMQ (reference sequence). This CDR3 comprises 15 residues. CDR3 nucleotides: TGTGCCAGCAGCGCCGAGGACATCCCTGTGAAGAAACTGTTTTTT. The encoded protein is CASSAEDIPVKKLFF.

The chain employs TRBV5-6 and TRBJ2-4, with TRBD1 matching 7 bases. The CDR3 covers 13 residues. V dropped 7 bases and J dropped 7; count of bases not matched to a gene: 8. Per germline, CDR1 SGHDT and CDR2 YYEEEE. The CDR3 region is CASFRGTLNIQYF. The CDR3 nucleotides read TGTGCCAGCTTCAGGGGGACGCTGAACATTCAGTACTTC. Full variable domain (outside the CDR3, taken from reference TRBV5-6 and TRBJ2-4): DAGVTQSPTHLIKTRGQQVTLRCSPKSGHDTVSWYQQALGQGPQFIFQYYEEEERQRGNFPDRFSGHQFPNYSSELNVNALLLGDSALYLCASFRGTLNIQYFGAGTRLSVL.

This clonotype occurred once. The V call is TRBV7-9, the J call TRBJ2-7; D not resolved. Germline CDR1 is SEHNR and CDR2 is FQNEAQ (reference sequence). The CDR3 length is 12 residues. V lost 6 bases, J lost 5 bases, and 11 bases lay in between. CDR3 bases: TGTGCCAGCAGTCTGGACGGCGACGAGCAGTACTTC. Its protein is CASSLDGDEQYF.

This chain connects TRBV27 to TRBJ1-5; D not certain. The CDR3 sequence is 14 residues long. V was cut by 8 bases and J by 0 bases, with 11 bases left in between. Germline CDR1 MNHEY, CDR2 SMNVEV (reference sequence). CDR3 nucleotide sequence: TGTGCCAGCGCAATATTAAATAGCAATCAGCCCCAGCATTTT. It yields the protein CASAILNSNQPQHF.

The gene calls are TRBV11-2 and TRBJ2-1, with TRBD1 matching over 7 bases. The CDR3 has 15 amino acids. Per germline, CDR1 SGHAT and CDR2 FQNNGV. The junction had 7 bases not matched to a gene; V was cut back by 1 base and J by 7 bases. This chain's CDR3 is CASSLGRGGLNEQFF. The CDR3 region has the DNA TGTGCCAGCAGCTTAGGCCGAGGGGGCTTAAATGAGCAGTTCTTC. Supplemented by reference TRBV11-2 and TRBJ2-1, the full variable domain reads EAGVAQSPRYKIIEKRQSVAFWCNPISGHATLYWYQQILGQGPKLLIQFQNNGVVDDSQLPKDRFSAERLKGVDSTLKIQPAKLEDSAVYLCASSLGRGGLNEQFFGPGTRLTVL.

The CDR3 spells CSATGRRLRTDTQYF. CDR3 sequence (DNA): TGCAGTGCTACAGGCCGAAGGCTCCGCACAGATACGCAGTATTTT. The chain combines TRBV20-1 with TRBJ2-3; D is uncertain. The germline V and J ends were trimmed by 4 bases and 1 base, with 15 bases remaining between them. Looked up from germline, CDR1 is DFQATT and CDR2 is SNEGSKA (reference sequence). This CDR3 has 15 amino acids.

This sequence joins TRBV20-1 and TRBJ1-4; D gene ambiguous. Germline assignment: CDR1 DFQATT and CDR2 SNEGSKA (reference sequence). With 6 bases removed from V and 0 bases from J, the gap between germline ends came to 8 bases. The CDR3 runs 13 residues. The CDR3 bases are TGCAGTGCGACGGGATCAACTAATGAAAAACTGTTTTTT. Translation: CSATGSTNEKLFF.

The rearrangement joins TRBV11-2 to TRBJ2-1; TRBD2 is a possible D gene (6 bases). Germline loops: CDR1 SGHAT, CDR2 FQNNGV. CDR3 length: 13 residues. V shed 3 bases and J shed 9 bases, with 12 bases lying between them. CDR3 in amino acids: CASSFGGPGEQFF. The CDR3 nucleotides read TGTGCCAGCAGCTTCGGGGGACCGGGTGAGCAGTTCTTC.